The TCR beta chain described here comes from a study of vaccination and CD4 T cells after COVID-19. An Oncomine TCR Beta short-read assay was used to sequence the DNA from cultured CD4+ T cells. MiXCR, run by TCRdb on the PCR reads, gives a single entry per CDR3 protein. The table lists about 12,000 distinct CDR3 sequences, approximately 52% of them singletons. As regards this clonotype: Its antigen remains unknown.

Stated treatment: approximately 11-day PBMC culture with coronavirus spike peptide pools or control peptides (ViraFEST assay). T cells were expanded with peptide pools, and expanded clonotypes were identified by TCR sequencing. The CDR3 has 15 residues. The ends were cut back, 1 base at V and 5 bases at J, with 14 bases in the middle. CDR1 and CDR2 from the germline V gene are LNHNV and YYDKDF (reference sequence). The chain is built from TRBV15 and TRBJ2-5, with a weak D call TRBD2 (6 bases). The specimen sequenced was CD4+ T cells from blood, cultured in vitro. The TCR sequence derives from a human donor who had recovered from COVID-19. CDR3 amino acids: CATSRVRGSLETQYF. As DNA, the CDR3 is TGTGCCACCAGCAGAGTTCGGGGGTCGCTGGAGACCCAGTACTTC.